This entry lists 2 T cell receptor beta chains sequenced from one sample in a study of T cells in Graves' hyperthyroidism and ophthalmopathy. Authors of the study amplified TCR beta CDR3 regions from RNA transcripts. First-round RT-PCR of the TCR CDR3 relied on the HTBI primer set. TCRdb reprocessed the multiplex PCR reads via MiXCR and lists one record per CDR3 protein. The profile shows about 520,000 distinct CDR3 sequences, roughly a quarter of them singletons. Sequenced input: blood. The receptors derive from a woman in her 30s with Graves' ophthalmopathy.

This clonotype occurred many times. The CDR3 loop is CASSLWTGKDTEAFF. The CDR3 coding sequence is TGCGCCAGCAGCCTCTGGACAGGGAAGGACACTGAAGCTTTCTTT. The gene calls are TRBV5-1 and TRBJ1-1, with 8 bases that match TRBD1. Germline lookup yields CDR1 SGHRS and CDR2 YFSETQ. V shed 4 bases and J 3 bases; nucleotides not matched to a gene: 8. The CDR3 is made up of 15 amino acids.

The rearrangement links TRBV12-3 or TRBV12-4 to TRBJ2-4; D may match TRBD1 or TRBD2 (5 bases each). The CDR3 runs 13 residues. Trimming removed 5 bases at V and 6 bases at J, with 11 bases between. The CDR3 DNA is TGTGCCAGCAGTCTACATGGGGGAAACATTCAGTACTTC. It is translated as CASSLHGGNIQYF.